The T cell receptor (beta chain) described here comes from a study of cytomegalovirus exposure and HLA in healthy donors (dated by TCRdb to about 2017). A note on the overall study: According to an earlier analysis of 587 of the donors, roughly 180 million T cells yielded some 110 million unique TCR beta sequences and 250 to 350 Gb of sequence data. An earlier analysis of 500 to 750 of the donors applied high-throughput TCR beta sequencing to assess whether each TCR beta V gene segment acted as functional or pseudogenic. Using immunosequencing, the study profiled T cell repertoires from 640 or so subjects and related those repertoires to cytomegalovirus serostatus. An early release covering roughly 580 HLA-typed donors comprised approximately 300 gigabases of sequencing data and 65 million to 100 million unique TCR sequences. Rather than drawing on any new phenotypic data, the later analysis identified candidate immune exposures from TCR beta sequences and the way those sequences occurred across donors. The genetic ancestry cluster associated with self-reported Caucasian donors included about four fifths of the approximately 430 genotyped donors. A handful of DR-DQ haplotypes were handled as single units for association and clustering because linkage in the cohort was strong. Donor age, sex, ethnicity and CMV serostatus were collected together with the repertoire data. Every repertoire in the discovery cohort had been generated on one and the same sequencing platform. To study patterns of TCR occurrence, a later analysis re-analyzed previously published TCR beta repertoires from under 750 donors and added high-resolution HLA genotyping. To predict cytomegalovirus infection status, the study brought together high-throughput TCR immunosequencing, statistical association of individual TCRs with disease status, and machine learning. Genome-wide SNP genotypes for about 65% of the roughly 670 donors were used in a later genetic analysis, which treated that subset as a discovery cohort. Both class I and class II loci were covered by HLA typing, at four-digit resolution. A separate validation cohort of roughly 110 different subjects was used in addition to the 666-subject first cohort. On average, around 240,000 unique TCR beta nucleotide sequences were sequenced per donor among roughly 430 genotyped donors of the cohort, with roughly 18% of those sequences being non-productive. The study was designed to test whether signatures of past pathogen exposure could be identified by cataloging public T cell receptors. Typing coverage differed by locus: A, B, C, DRB1 and DQB1 were typed in roughly 629-640 donors, DQA1 in about 560, DPA1 in around 580, and DPB1 in roughly 470. General study outcomes and caveats: Some IMGT-functional V segments, including TRBV6-2 and TRBV6-3, could not be told apart with the 87-base-pair reads, so those segments were excluded. Linkage disequilibrium might explain the correlated functional status among segregating V segments, but an unknown experimental factor could not be excluded. For the cohort, immune exposure information was limited to CMV serostatus. According to a later analysis, most CMV-associated TCR beta chains appeared to be HLA-restricted, and the HLA associations seemed to be driven largely by CMV exposure. While some public TCRs were present in many individuals, most TCR sequences turned up only very rarely across donors. The cohort was sequenced for TCR beta chains only, and without alpha or paired-chain data the features that could be detected were limited. A further reported finding was that TCR beta sequences accurately predicted the HLA-A and HLA-B alleles for most subjects in the first cohort. Because some donors lacked HLA typing at each locus, the association tests relied only on the typed subset. In the study, 150 to 200 TCR beta chains were listed as associated with cytomegalovirus. It was suggested by the authors that the approach could potentially be generalized to other disease states and immunological phenotypes. According to a later analysis, TCR association rates differed among HLA loci, with DRB1 alleles showing the most associated TCRs and HLA-C alleles showing the fewest. According to a later genetic analysis, donors in an Asian-associated ancestry cluster had fewer N-insertions in productive TCRs than the approximately 670-donor mean. A later analysis found that HLA-associated TCR beta chains were more clonally expanded and had lower generation probabilities than equally common non-associated chains. A later analysis associated about 17,000 TCR beta sequences with specific HLA alleles at a false discovery rate of 0.05. When HLA alleles, especially DR and DQ, strongly co-occurred, TCR associations were difficult to assign to individual alleles. Because counts were too low, approximately 18 rarely observed V segments, including chromosome 9 orphons, were excluded from the earlier analysis of several hundred of the donors. In an earlier analysis of 587 of the donors, most TCR beta V segments appeared in productive rearrangements about 87% or about 30% of the time, broadly matching IMGT annotations. A group of highly shared sequence variants was considered likely to be a technical artifact of the sequencing pipeline. Roughly uniform sequencing depth across donors was assumed in presence/absence analyses, although this assumption may not hold. In a later genetic analysis, a missense DCLRE1C variant was associated with V-gene and J-gene trimming of TCR beta chains, and the association was replicated in an independent cohort. In both the original and validation cohorts, the classifier was reported to diagnose cytomegalovirus status with high specificity and sensitivity. In vitro tests confirmed that a few of the cytomegalovirus-associated TCR beta chains recognize cytomegalovirus antigens. A later analysis reported that several top co-occurrence clusters appeared linked to parvovirus B19, influenza, CMV and Epstein-Barr virus.

A remark on this clone: Its antigen target is currently unknown. Base qualities are not recorded, but no much larger clone differs from it by a single base.

V ends up 6 bases short and J 0 bases short, with an unmatched junction base count of 5. CDR1 and CDR2 are read off the germline V gene as SNHLY and FYNNEI. Counted from cysteine to phenylalanine, this CDR3 has 15 amino acids. Only the CDR3 part of the read is kept: 45 bases, read in frame from the first base. Preparation of the library involved the immunoSEQ multiplex PCR assay. A mixture of 60 forward primers for TCR Vbeta segments and 13 reverse primers for TCR Jbeta segments was used in the multiplex PCR. The CDR3 region of rearranged TCR beta genes was amplified from genomic DNA with a multiplex PCR assay. Amplified TCR beta libraries were sequenced as 87-base-pair reads on the Illumina HiSeq System. Processing in the source paper ran as follows. A later analysis counted some 80 million unique TCR beta chains across the 666 repertoires, and 9.5 million to 11 million of these chains were shared by at least two donors. A nearest-neighbor algorithm error-corrected the raw reads and collapsed the reads into unique sequences, merging closely related sequences to remove PCR and sequencing errors. To assign V, D and J gene segments, CDR3 sequences were aligned to IMGT reference sequences. For a sequence to be retained, a match of at least six nucleotides was required to both a V gene segment and a J gene segment. A rearrangement counted as productive if the CDR3 had no stop codons and remained in frame with V and J, and every other rearrangement counted as non-productive. CDR3 was defined by IMGT convention, running from the second conserved V-encoded cysteine to the conserved J-encoded phenylalanine. In an earlier analysis of around 640 of the donors, sequences lacking an unambiguous match to a single V gene segment were excluded. In an earlier analysis of approximately 610 of the donors, V segments were called functional above 56.7% productive rearrangements and were called segregating when the between-donor standard deviation exceeded 5%. A statistical classification framework was built for diagnosing cytomegalovirus status from the catalog of TCR beta chain sequences. In a later analysis, TCR nucleotide sequences were compared against IMGT/GENE-DB human TR gene sequences so that V and J genes could be assigned. Using the TCRdist pipeline, a later analysis assigned CDR3 sequences along with most-parsimonious VDJ recombination scenarios. In a later analysis, every TCR beta chain was defined by the combination of its CDR3 amino acid sequence and its V-gene family, and reads without a unique V-gene family were dropped. In a later analysis, several hundred highly shared, low-generation-probability nucleotide sequences were removed to address suspected cross-contamination and a sequencing artifact. A later analysis calculated a clonal expansion index for each public chain from normalized within-repertoire ranks of inferred template counts. Generation probabilities in a later analysis came from a VDJ recombination model fitted to out-of-frame rearrangements, and those results were checked against IGoR. Hypergeometric tests were used in a later analysis to score TCR-TCR, TCR-HLA and TCR-CMV co-occurrence, with a repertoire-size bias correction applied to the TCR pairs. False discovery rates were estimated in a later analysis by permuting HLA or CMV assignments 20 times. In a later analysis, co-occurring TCRs were grouped using DBSCAN, and TCRdist sequence similarity was added for clustering within HLA-allele-positive subsets. Repertoires with fewer than 30,000 or more than 120,000 public chains, plus five repertoires with anomalous nucleotide sharing, were excluded from co-occurrence clustering. Drawn from immuneACCESS, this table holds only the in-frame rearrangements with V and J called that TCRdb kept. Clones are partly lost; checked studies trace under half to an unresolved V gene and leave the rest unexplained. That table gives V, J and clone size, and the DNA gave D and trimming. Present in this sample are roughly 71,000 clones, around 69% of which were seen just once. Around 10% of the sample belongs to the ten largest clones.

In total, approximately 700 healthy bone marrow donors made up the cohort. Cohort members were all nominally healthy when sampled, although unrecorded immune exposures were likely present. Of the 666 cohort members, about 290 had a positive CMV serostatus and about 400 had a negative one, while no CMV serostatus was recorded for the donor. A peripheral blood sample was provided by each donor, and peripheral blood mononuclear cells were used for TCR beta sequencing. The Qiagen DNeasy Blood Extraction Kit was used to extract genomic DNA from the blood cell samples. The sequencing sample was made of PBMCs. The sequence derives from a human donor in good health. The V gene is TRBV2 and the J gene is TRBJ2-3, with 8 bases matching TRBD2. The CDR3 has the sequence CASRVAGLSTDTQYF. The bases read TGTGCCAGCAGGGTAGCGGGGCTTAGCACAGATACGCAGTATTTT.